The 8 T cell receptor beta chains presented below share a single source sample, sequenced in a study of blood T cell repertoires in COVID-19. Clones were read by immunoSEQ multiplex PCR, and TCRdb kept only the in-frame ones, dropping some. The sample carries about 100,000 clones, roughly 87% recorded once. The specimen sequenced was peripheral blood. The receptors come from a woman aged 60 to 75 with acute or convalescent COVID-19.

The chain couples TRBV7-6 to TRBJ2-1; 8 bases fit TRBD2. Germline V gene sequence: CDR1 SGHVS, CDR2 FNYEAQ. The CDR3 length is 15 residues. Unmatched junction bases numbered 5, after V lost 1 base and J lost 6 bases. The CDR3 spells CASSLGTSGSNEQFF. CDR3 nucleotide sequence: TGTGCCAGCAGCTTAGGAACTAGCGGATCCAATGAGCAGTTCTTC.

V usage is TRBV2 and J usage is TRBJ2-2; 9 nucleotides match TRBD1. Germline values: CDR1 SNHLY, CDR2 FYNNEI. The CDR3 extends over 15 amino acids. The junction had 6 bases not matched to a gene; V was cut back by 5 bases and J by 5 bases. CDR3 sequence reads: CASSTGQGSTGELFF. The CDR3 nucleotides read TGTGCCAGCAGTACTGGACAGGGGTCGACCGGGGAGCTGTTTTTT.

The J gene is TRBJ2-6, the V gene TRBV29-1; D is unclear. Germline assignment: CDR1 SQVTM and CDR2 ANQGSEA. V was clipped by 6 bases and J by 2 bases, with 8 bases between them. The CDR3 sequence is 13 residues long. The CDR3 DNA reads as TGCAGCGTACTCCGCCCTGGGGCCAACGTCCTGACTTTC. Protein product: CSVLRPGANVLTF.

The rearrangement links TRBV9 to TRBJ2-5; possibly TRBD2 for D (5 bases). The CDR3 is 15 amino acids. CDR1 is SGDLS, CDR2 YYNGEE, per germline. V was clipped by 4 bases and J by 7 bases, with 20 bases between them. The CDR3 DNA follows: TGTGCCAGCAGCTTCGGGATGGGGAATCTAGGGACCCAGTACTTC. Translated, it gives CASSFGMGNLGTQYF.

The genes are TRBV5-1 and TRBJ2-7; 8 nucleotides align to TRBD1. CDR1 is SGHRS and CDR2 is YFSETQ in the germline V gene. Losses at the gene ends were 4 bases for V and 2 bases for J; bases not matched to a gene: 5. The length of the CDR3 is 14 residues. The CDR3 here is CASSPRQGPYEQYF. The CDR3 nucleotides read TGCGCCAGCAGCCCTCGACAGGGGCCCTACGAGCAGTACTTC. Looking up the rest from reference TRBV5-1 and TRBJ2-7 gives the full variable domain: KAGVTQTPRYLIKTRGQQVTLSCSPISGHRSVSWYQQTPGQGLQFLFEYFSETQRNKGNFPGRFSGRQFSNSRSEMNVSTLELGDSALYLCASSPRQGPYEQYFGPGTRLTVT.

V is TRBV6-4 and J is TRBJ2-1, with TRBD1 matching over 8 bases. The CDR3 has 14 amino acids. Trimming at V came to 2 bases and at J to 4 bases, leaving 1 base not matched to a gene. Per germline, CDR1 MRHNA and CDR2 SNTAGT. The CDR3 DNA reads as TGTGCCAGCAGTGACGGGACAGGATACAATGAGCAGTTCTTC. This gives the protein CASSDGTGYNEQFF.

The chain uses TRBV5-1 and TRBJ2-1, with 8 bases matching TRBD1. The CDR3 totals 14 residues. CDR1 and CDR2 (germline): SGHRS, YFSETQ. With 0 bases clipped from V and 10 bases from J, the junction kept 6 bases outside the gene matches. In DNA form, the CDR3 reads TGCGCCAGCAGCTTGGGGAGACAGGGGAAGGAGCAGTTCTTC. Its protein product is CASSLGRQGKEQFF.

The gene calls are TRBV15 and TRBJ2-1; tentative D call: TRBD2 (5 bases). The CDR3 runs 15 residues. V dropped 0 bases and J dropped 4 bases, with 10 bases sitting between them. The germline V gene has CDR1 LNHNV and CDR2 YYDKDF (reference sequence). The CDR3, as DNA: TGTGCCACCAGCAGAGACGGGAAGGAGTACAATGAGCAGTTCTTC. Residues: CATSRDGKEYNEQFF.